This T cell receptor (beta chain) was profiled in a study of blood T cell repertoires in COVID-19. CDR1 is LGHNT, CDR2 FRNRAP, per germline. The length of the CDR3 is 14 residues. The ends were cut back, 1 base at V and 0 bases at J, with 7 bases in the middle. TCRdb's copy holds only in-frame clones and misses some; the assay was immunoSEQ multiplex PCR. The sample has about 130,000 clones; around four fifths are singletons. The chain has TRBV12-5 and TRBJ2-7, with D uncertain. Material for sequencing was peripheral blood. This sequence was found in a man aged 35-49 years with active or convalescent COVID-19. The CDR3 sequence: CASGLGPGSYEQYF. CDR3 bases: TGTGCTAGTGGTTTGGGTCCGGGCTCCTACGAGCAGTACTTC.